This is a list of T cell receptor beta chains from one sample in a study of blood T cells in healthy people across ages. TCRdb ran MiXCR on the 5' RACE reads and lists one entry per CDR3 protein. Of about 930,000 distinct CDR3 sequences in the sample, about 28% were seen once. The same sample was also used in a study of T cells of mothers and their children.

The source material was blood. Every receptor here comes from a woman in her thirties or forties in good health. Each CDR3 is given with its conserved first and last residue. Each record gives: clone size, V gene, J gene, D gene, CDR3 DNA, CDR3 protein. A D gene is named only where the DNA matches it firmly. Size tells how often a clone was seen (once, few, many) or the class of an expanded clone, and some rows leave it out.

size: few
V: TRBV2
J: TRBJ2-2
D: TRBD2
DNA: TGTGCCAGCAGGCCTTGGGGGGGAACCGGGGAGCTGTTTTTT
CDR3: CASRPWGGTGELFF

size: many
V: TRBV29-1
J: TRBJ2-5
D: .
DNA: TGCAGCGTCGAAGAAGGGACTTTGAGAGAGACCCAGTACTTC
CDR3: CSVEEGTLRETQYF

size: once
V: TRBV12-5
J: TRBJ2-3
D: TRBD1
DNA: TGTGCTAGTGGTTTAACAATGACAGGGTACACAGATACGCAGTATTTT
CDR3: CASGLTMTGYTDTQYF

size: few
V: TRBV18
J: TRBJ2-3
D: TRBD1
DNA: TGTGCCAGCTCACTCGGACAGGGGCAAGGGGATACGCAGTATTTT
CDR3: CASSLGQGQGDTQYF

size: .
V: TRBV2
J: TRBJ1-1
D: TRBD1
DNA: TGTGCCGGCAGTCAGGCACCCCGGGACAGGGGGACTGAAGCTTTCTTT
CDR3: CAGSQAPRDRGTEAFF

size: few
V: TRBV28
J: TRBJ1-4
D: .
DNA: TGTGCCGGCCAGACCAGGGGCCGCAATGAAAAACTGTTTTTT
CDR3: CAGQTRGRNEKLFF

size: .
V: TRBV5-1
J: TRBJ2-1
D: .
DNA: TGCGCCAGCAACTACGGTGGGCCATTGTCCTACAATGAGCAGTTCTTC
CDR3: CASNYGGPLSYNEQFF

size: few
V: TRBV12-3/TRBV12-4
J: TRBJ2-2
D: .
DNA: TGTGCCAGCAGTTTGGGGGTGGGGAATGCCGGGGAGCTGTTTTTT
CDR3: CASSLGVGNAGELFF

size: many
V: TRBV4-1
J: TRBJ2-4
D: TRBD1
DNA: TGCGCCAGCAGCCAAAGTTCGGGACAGGGGTCTCTAGCCAAAAACATTCAGTACTTC
CDR3: CASSQSSGQGSLAKNIQYF

size: .
V: TRBV20-1
J: TRBJ1-5
D: .
DNA: TGCAGTGCTAGAGCGGCGGGACGGGGCAATCAGCCCCAGCATTTT
CDR3: CSARAAGRGNQPQHF

size: .
V: TRBV9
J: TRBJ2-6
D: .
DNA: TGTGCCAGCAGCGTAGAAGCAGCTGGGGCCAACGTCCTGACTTTC
CDR3: CASSVEAAGANVLTF

size: few
V: TRBV6-2/TRBV6-3
J: TRBJ2-7
D: .
DNA: TGTGCCAGCAGCAACCAGCTGACAGAGAGCTCCTACGAGCAGTACTTC
CDR3: CASSNQLTESSYEQYF

size: few
V: TRBV6-1
J: TRBJ2-1
D: .
DNA: TGTGCCAGCAGTGAAAGTATGGGAGCATACAATGAGCAGTTCTTC
CDR3: CASSESMGAYNEQFF

size: few
V: TRBV11-1
J: TRBJ2-7
D: .
DNA: TGTGCCAGCAGCTTTTCGGGGGCCCCCTACAATGAGCAGTACTTC
CDR3: CASSFSGAPYNEQYF

size: few
V: TRBV2
J: TRBJ2-7
D: TRBD1
DNA: TGTGCCAGCAGTGAAGGGCGGGACAGGGACTACGAGCAGTACTTC
CDR3: CASSEGRDRDYEQYF

size: .
V: TRBV6-1
J: TRBJ2-2
D: .
DNA: TGTGCCAGCCGGCGGCCAGGGGCCAACACCGGGGAGCTGTTTTTT
CDR3: CASRRPGANTGELFF

size: many
V: TRBV7-2
J: TRBJ1-6
D: .
DNA: TGTGCCAGCAGCTTAGGGCGTTCCACTAATTCACCCCTCCACTTT
CDR3: CASSLGRSTNSPLHF

size: few
V: TRBV5-1
J: TRBJ1-1
D: TRBD1
DNA: TGCGCCAGCAGCTATGGGACAGGATCGGGAACTGAAGCTTTCTTT
CDR3: CASSYGTGSGTEAFF

size: few
V: TRBV28
J: TRBJ2-5
D: TRBD1
DNA: TGTGCCAGCAGTTCCCCGACAGGGCTTATGTGGGAGACCCAGTACTTC
CDR3: CASSSPTGLMWETQYF

size: .
V: TRBV10-3
J: TRBJ2-2
D: .
DNA: TGTGCCATCAGTGAGGCAGGGGCGAGCACCGGGGAGCTGTTTTTT
CDR3: CAISEAGASTGELFF

size: .
V: TRBV12-3/TRBV12-4
J: TRBJ2-2
D: TRBD1
DNA: TGTGCCAGCAGTCCTAGGACAGGGGTTCGGACCGGGGAGCTGTTTTTT
CDR3: CASSPRTGVRTGELFF

size: many
V: TRBV27
J: TRBJ2-7
D: TRBD2
DNA: TGTGCCAGCAGTCCCTTGGCGGGGGGGGTCTACGAGCAGTACTTC
CDR3: CASSPLAGGVYEQYF

size: .
V: TRBV9
J: TRBJ1-2
D: .
DNA: TGTGCCAGCAGGGATCAGGAGGGCTACACCTTC
CDR3: CASRDQEGYTF

size: .
V: TRBV20-1
J: TRBJ2-1
D: TRBD2
DNA: TGCAGTGCTAGAGTGGCTAGCGGGGCCGGTGAAATTTCCTACAATGAGCAGTTCTTC
CDR3: CSARVASGAGEISYNEQFF

size: few
V: TRBV5-1
J: TRBJ2-2
D: TRBD1
DNA: TGCGCCAGCAGCTTGCTGGGGGACAGCGCGAACACCGGGGAGCTGTTTTTT
CDR3: CASSLLGDSANTGELFF

size: many
V: TRBV9
J: TRBJ2-3
D: .
DNA: TGTGCCAGCAGCGAGGGGACTCGAGATACGCAGTATTTT
CDR3: CASSEGTRDTQYF

size: few
V: TRBV7-9
J: TRBJ2-7
D: .
DNA: TGTGCCAGCAGCTTTGCAGGGGCGGACGAGCAGTACTTC
CDR3: CASSFAGADEQYF

size: few
V: TRBV20-1
J: TRBJ2-7
D: TRBD2
DNA: TGCAGTGCTCAACCCGGACGGGGGGGGCTCTACGAGCAGTACTTC
CDR3: CSAQPGRGGLYEQYF

size: .
V: TRBV3-1
J: TRBJ2-5
D: .
DNA: TGTGCCAGCAGCCGCGAACCGGGACTCCTCGGGGAGACCCAGTACTTC
CDR3: CASSREPGLLGETQYF

size: .
V: TRBV4-3
J: TRBJ2-7
D: .
DNA: TGCGCCAGCAGCCAAGATATCGGTTCCTACGAGCAGTACTTC
CDR3: CASSQDIGSYEQYF

size: .
V: TRBV27
J: TRBJ2-7
D: TRBD1
DNA: TGTGCCAGCAAAAGACAGGGAAGCTCCTACGAGCAGTACTTC
CDR3: CASKRQGSSYEQYF

size: .
V: TRBV6-5
J: TRBJ1-3
D: TRBD1
DNA: TGTGCCAGCAGGATACAGGGGGCCTCTGGAAACACCATATATTTT
CDR3: CASRIQGASGNTIYF

size: many
V: TRBV6-1
J: TRBJ2-6
D: .
DNA: TGTGCCAGCAGTATCCAGGGGTCCGGGGCCAACGTCCTGACTTTC
CDR3: CASSIQGSGANVLTF

size: many
V: TRBV7-7
J: TRBJ2-1
D: TRBD2
DNA: TGTGCTAGCAGCCTCGGACTAGCGGCTCCCAATGAGCAGTTCTTC
CDR3: CASSLGLAAPNEQFF

size: once
V: TRBV7-3
J: TRBJ2-3
D: .
DNA: TGTGCCAGCAGCTTACTGGGGGGGGCAGGCACAGATACGCAGTATTTT
CDR3: CASSLLGGAGTDTQYF

size: few
V: TRBV5-4
J: TRBJ2-1
D: TRBD1
DNA: TGTGCCAGCAACTTCGGACAGGGGGCTGGGGAGCAGTTCTTC
CDR3: CASNFGQGAGEQFF

size: .
V: TRBV5-1
J: TRBJ1-1
D: .
DNA: TGCGCCAGCAGCTTGGTTGTATCGGGGGCCACTGAAGCTTTCTTT
CDR3: CASSLVVSGATEAFF

size: .
V: TRBV18
J: TRBJ1-2
D: .
DNA: TGTGCCAGCTCACCAACGGGGCTTGATGGCTACACCTTC
CDR3: CASSPTGLDGYTF

size: .
V: TRBV5-1
J: TRBJ2-7
D: .
DNA: TGCGCCAGCAGCATTAGGCACGGAACCTACGAGCAGTACTTC
CDR3: CASSIRHGTYEQYF

size: .
V: TRBV19
J: TRBJ2-5
D: TRBD1
DNA: TGTGCCAGTAGTATCACAGGGGGCGGGGAGACCCAGTACTTC
CDR3: CASSITGGGETQYF

size: .
V: TRBV29-1
J: TRBJ1-6
D: TRBD1
DNA: TGCAGCGTTCGACAGGGTTCTGATTCACCCCTCCACTTT
CDR3: CSVRQGSDSPLHF

size: many
V: TRBV28
J: TRBJ2-7
D: TRBD1
DNA: TGTGCCAGCAGTGGTACAGGGGCATTCTCCTACGAGCAGTACTTC
CDR3: CASSGTGAFSYEQYF

size: .
V: TRBV30
J: TRBJ2-5
D: TRBD2
DNA: TGTGCCTTCTCGACTCGAGGGGTGCTTAGCGGGGGTAGGGAGACCCAGTACTTC
CDR3: CAFSTRGVLSGGRETQYF

size: few
V: TRBV5-1
J: TRBJ2-3
D: TRBD2
DNA: TGCGCCAGCAGCCAATCCCTAGCGGTCCCTTTTTATACGCAGTATTTT
CDR3: CASSQSLAVPFYTQYF

size: .
V: TRBV5-1
J: TRBJ2-5
D: TRBD2
DNA: TGCGCCAGCAGCTCGTCCCCGGGACTAGCGGGCCAAGAGACCCAGTACTTC
CDR3: CASSSSPGLAGQETQYF

size: few
V: TRBV5-5
J: TRBJ2-7
D: .
DNA: TGTGCCAGCAGCTTGGTGAGTGGGTGGTACGAGCAGTACTTC
CDR3: CASSLVSGWYEQYF